The 23 T cell receptor beta chains listed next were all sequenced from one sample in a study of T cells in Graves' hyperthyroidism and ophthalmopathy. The investigators amplified TCR beta CDR3 regions from RNA transcripts. Primed by the HTBI set, a first-round RT-PCR was run on the TCR CDR3. MiXCR, applied by TCRdb to the multiplex PCR reads, yields one record per CDR3 protein. The repertoire holds around 600,000 distinct CDR3 sequences, with more than 12% as singletons. Material for sequencing was blood. The receptor source for this set is a woman in her 50s with Graves' ophthalmopathy.

This clonotype was observed many times. The chain carries TRBV12-3 or TRBV12-4 and TRBJ2-7; D may be TRBD2 (5 bases). This CDR3 spans 17 amino acids. The V end was cut by 5 bases, the J end by 3 bases, with 23 bases between. The CDR3 here is CASSPATGNVFLYEQYF. The CDR3 coding sequence is TGTGCCAGCAGTCCCGCCACCGGGAACGTCTTCCTCTACGAGCAGTACTTC.

This clonotype was seen many times. DNA for the CDR3: TGTGCCAGCAGCTCCATGACCGGCGCGGGAGGGATCCGGCGGTACAATGAGCAGTTCTTC. Translated, it gives CASSSMTGAGGIRRYNEQFF. The chain combines TRBV11-2 with TRBJ2-1, with 9 bases aligning to TRBD2. This CDR3 spans 20 amino acids. V lost 4 bases, J lost 4 bases, and 20 bases stayed unmatched. CDR1 and CDR2 from the germline V gene are SGHAT and FQNNGV.

This clonotype came up many times. This sequence joins TRBV2 and TRBJ2-3, with 8 bases that match TRBD2. Per germline, CDR1 SNHLY and CDR2 FYNNEI. The J segment lost 4 bases and the V segment lost 7 bases, leaving 1 base of the junction unmatched. The CDR3 covers 12 residues. CDR3 in amino acids: CASIAGSDTQYF. The CDR3 DNA reads as TGTGCCAGCATAGCGGGATCAGATACGCAGTATTTT.

This clonotype was counted a few times. DNA for the CDR3: TGTGCCAGCAGGCGTCCGACAGAGAGCACAGATACGCAGTATTTT. Its protein product is CASRRPTESTDTQYF. V is TRBV14 and J is TRBJ2-3; D perhaps matches TRBD1 (5 bases). Germline CDR1 SGHDN, CDR2 FVKESK. Between the trimmed V and J ends, which lost 6 bases and 0 bases, there was a span of 13 bases. This CDR3 is built from 15 residues.

This clonotype was observed many times. The CDR3 DNA sequence: TGTGCCAGCAGCTTATATGGAACATTGGACACTGAAGCTTTCTTT. Protein: CASSLYGTLDTEAFF. V and J are TRBV7-9 and TRBJ1-1; D is undetermined. V was clipped by 2 bases and J by 3 bases, with 13 bases between them. The CDR3 runs to 15 residues. Germline CDR1 is SEHNR and CDR2 is FQNEAQ (reference sequence).

This chain connects TRBV4-3 to TRBJ2-1; D may be TRBD2 (6 bases). The germline CDR1 and CDR2 sequences are LGHNA and YSLEER. V was cut by 1 base and J by 9 bases, with 13 bases left in between. There are 14 residues in the CDR3. The CDR3 here is CASSQVAGSGEQFF. In DNA form, the CDR3 reads TGCGCCAGCAGCCAAGTTGCCGGGAGTGGTGAGCAGTTCTTC.

This clonotype came up many times. The chain is built from TRBV9 and TRBJ1-1; D uncertain. The germline V and J ends were trimmed by 1 base and 0 bases, with 13 bases remaining between them. Germline values: CDR1 SGDLS, CDR2 YYNGEE. The CDR3 spans 16 residues. The CDR3: CASSVRDVGLNTEAFF. In DNA form, the CDR3 reads TGTGCCAGCAGCGTAAGAGACGTCGGGCTGAACACTGAAGCTTTCTTT.

The sample holds many counts of this clonotype. The chain employs TRBV11-3 and TRBJ1-5, with TRBD1 as a possible D gene (6 bases). The V end was cut by 5 bases, the J end by 10 bases, with 15 bases between. This CDR3 contains 13 residues. The germline V gene encodes CDR1 SGHNT and CDR2 YENEEA. The CDR3 loop reads CASSAGQDFPQHF. The DNA of the CDR3 is TGTGCCAGCAGCGCGGGACAAGACTTCCCCCAGCATTTT.

This clonotype showed up many times. This rearrangement joins TRBV7-8 to TRBJ2-2; D ambiguous. Trimming pared 1 base from V and 9 bases from J, leaving 9 bases between. The CDR3 has 13 residues. The germline gives CDR1 SGHVS, CDR2 FQNEAQ. The CDR3 sequence: CASSLELRRELFF. CDR3 bases: TGTGCCAGCAGCTTAGAACTGAGGAGGGAGCTGTTTTTT.

The table lists this clonotype with many counts. The rearrangement links TRBV18 to TRBJ2-5; no clear D. Germline values: CDR1 KGHSH, CDR2 LQKENI. The CDR3 covers 14 residues. V was clipped by 0 bases and J by 2 bases, with 7 bases between them. For the CDR3, the DNA is TGTGCCAGCTCACCACCTCACTGGCAAGAGACCCAGTACTTC. Amino acid sequence: CASSPPHWQETQYF.

This clonotype was seen many times. CDR3 in amino acids: CASSLPTSGRRGTQYF. CDR3 bases: TGTGCCAGCAGCTTACCTACTAGCGGGAGAAGGGGAACGCAGTATTTT. The chain recombines TRBV7-2 with TRBJ2-3, with 11 positions matching TRBD2. CDR3 length equals 16 residues. V dropped 2 bases and J dropped 9; count of bases not matched to a gene: 10. From germline, CDR1 is SGHTA and CDR2 FQGNSA.

This clonotype was seen many times. The chain has TRBV28 and TRBJ2-5; D perhaps matches TRBD1 (7 bases). Trimming took 7 bases from V and 8 from J, leaving 20 bases between them. This CDR3 is built from 14 residues. Germline V gene sequence: CDR1 MDHEN, CDR2 SYDVKM. CDR3 amino acids: CASTRTGGGKTQYF. CDR3 coding DNA: TGTGCCAGCACCAGGACAGGAGGGGGTAAAACCCAGTACTTC.

In its sample, this clonotype was seen many times. The V gene is TRBV24-1, the J gene TRBJ1-2, with 8 bases that match TRBD1. CDR1 and CDR2 from the germline V gene are KGHDR and SFDVKD. Trimming took 3 bases from V and 2 from J; bases not matched to a gene: 4. The CDR3 totals 15 residues. CDR3 nucleotide sequence: TGTGCCACCAGTGATCGACGACAGGGGAACTATGGCTACACCTTC. Protein: CATSDRRQGNYGYTF.

This clonotype was seen ten or more times. The gene calls are TRBV30 and TRBJ2-2; D unresolved. The length of the CDR3 is 12 residues. Trimming stripped 2 bases from V and 5 bases from J, with 6 bases between. Germline V CDR1 and CDR2: GTSNPN, SVGIG (reference sequence). The CDR3 sequence: CAWSLETGELFF. The CDR3 bases are TGTGCCTGGAGTTTGGAAACCGGGGAGCTGTTTTTT.

This clonotype showed up just a few times. The gene calls are TRBV27 and TRBJ1-2; the D is unclear. Germline V gives CDR1 MNHEY, CDR2 SMNVEV (reference sequence). Deletions cut 1 base from V and 5 bases from J, with 14 bases between. The CDR3 has 15 residues. CDR3 residues: CASSLYRSQGYGYTF. The CDR3 DNA is TGTGCCAGCAGTTTATATCGGTCCCAAGGGTATGGCTACACCTTC.

In DNA, the CDR3 is TGTGCCAGTAGTATAGCGGGATCTAGGGAGACCCAGTACTTC. As protein: CASSIAGSRETQYF. The gene calls are TRBV19 and TRBJ2-5; a possible D gene is TRBD2 (5 bases). V gave up 1 base and J gave up 5 bases, with 11 bases separating them. The CDR3 covers 14 residues. Germline-derived CDR1 and CDR2 are LNHDA and SQIVND (reference sequence).

This clonotype was observed many times. The chain is built from TRBV11-2 and TRBJ2-1; 11 bases line up with TRBD2. CDR3 length: 15 residues. Germline V gives CDR1 SGHAT, CDR2 FQNNGV. The V segment lost 3 bases and the J segment 7 bases; nucleotides outside the gene matches: 5. Here the CDR3 DNA reads TGTGCCAGCAGCTTTTCGGTAGCGGGAGGGAATGAGCAGTTCTTC. This codes for CASSFSVAGGNEQFF. The full variable domain, completed using reference TRBV11-2 and TRBJ2-1, is EAGVAQSPRYKIIEKRQSVAFWCNPISGHATLYWYQQILGQGPKLLIQFQNNGVVDDSQLPKDRFSAERLKGVDSTLKIQPAKLEDSAVYLCASSFSVAGGNEQFFGPGTRLTVL.

This clonotype appeared many times. The V call is TRBV3-1, the J call TRBJ2-7, with TRBD2 identical over 7 bases. Trimming removed 2 bases from V and 4 bases from J; junction bases left unmatched: 8. The CDR3 loop spans 15 amino acids. The germline V gene encodes CDR1 LGHDT and CDR2 YNNKEL (reference sequence). The CDR3 DNA sequence: TGTGCCAGCAGCCAACTCGGACTAGATAGGTACGAGCAGTACTTC. This gives the protein CASSQLGLDRYEQYF.

This clonotype was detected only a few times. The V call is TRBV19, the J call TRBJ2-1, with D perhaps being TRBD1 or TRBD2 (5 bases each). Trimming stripped 4 bases from V and 5 bases from J, with 18 bases between. The CDR3 covers 16 residues. Germline V gene sequence: CDR1 LNHDA, CDR2 SQIVND (reference sequence). The CDR3 DNA sequence: TGTGCCAGTAGTACTAACCTCCGGGACGGAGACAATGAGCAGTTCTTC. Amino acid sequence: CASSTNLRDGDNEQFF. Based on the CDR3 plus reference TRBV19 and TRBJ2-1, the full variable domain is DGGITQSPKYLFRKEGQNVTLSCEQNLNHDAMYWYRQDPGQGLRLIYYSQIVNDFQKGDIAEGYSVSREKKESFPLTVTSAQKNPTAFYLCASSTNLRDGDNEQFFGPGTRLTVL.

This clonotype was counted ten times or more. The chain links TRBV6-1 to TRBJ2-3; tentatively, D is TRBD2 (6 bases). Germline assignment: CDR1 MNHNS and CDR2 SASEGT. The CDR3 is 17 residues long. V was clipped by 1 base and J by 0 bases, with 14 bases between them. This CDR3 reads CASSEVGLASSTDTQYF. Written as DNA, the CDR3 is TGTGCCAGCAGTGAAGTTGGGCTAGCGTCTAGCACAGATACGCAGTATTTT.

V is TRBV5-1 and J is TRBJ2-7; 7 bases map to TRBD2. CDR3 length: 14 residues. Germline trimming cut 4 bases from V and 2 bases from J; bases unmatched to any gene: 6. Germline assignment: CDR1 SGHRS and CDR2 YFSETQ. CDR3 coding DNA: TGCGCCAGCAGCCCCGGGACTAATCCCTACGAGCAGTACTTC. Residues: CASSPGTNPYEQYF.

This clonotype was detected only a few times. This chain joins TRBV4-2 and TRBJ2-7; a weak D match, TRBD1 (7 bases). The CDR3 spans 14 residues. V was pared by 4 bases and J by 6 bases, with 16 bases between. Per the germline V gene, CDR1 is LGHNA and CDR2 is YNFKEQ. CDR3 amino acids: CASSPQGTSLEQYF. DNA of the CDR3: TGTGCCAGCAGCCCACAGGGGACTTCTCTCGAGCAGTACTTC.

This clonotype was observed at least ten times. The chain combines TRBV7-2 with TRBJ2-1; unclear D gene. In germline, CDR1 is SGHTA, CDR2 FQGNSA. This CDR3 has 11 residues. The ends were cut back, 1 base at V and 5 bases at J, with 0 bases in the middle. CDR3 region: CASSLDNEQFF. The CDR3 nucleotides read TGTGCCAGCAGCTTAGACAATGAGCAGTTCTTC.